The present entry profiles one TCR beta chain with its context. Antigen: not known. The sample is drawn from a study of graft-versus-host responses after intestinal transplantation. Study-wide context: Anti-thymocyte globulin induction, then tacrolimus and steroids for about 3 years, went to all recipients. The study's findings and limits: High graft-versus-host to host-versus-graft clonal ratios were found in allografts of patients who had graft-donor T cell macrochimerism.

Data came from immunoSEQ multiplex PCR; TCRdb stores just in-frame clones and leaves some out. The table shows 40,000 to 60,000 clones, with roughly 80% occurring only once. CDR3 length: 16 amino acids. Germline CDR1 is PRHDT and CDR2 is FYEKMQ (reference sequence). With 2 bases clipped from V and 5 bases from J, the junction kept 5 bases outside the gene matches. The material sequenced was unstimulated CD4+ T cells sorted from spleen or lymph node cells, taken before transplant. The chain couples TRBV13 to TRBJ2-5; 13 nucleotides agree with TRBD2. The receptor comes from a human donor who was the organ donor for an intestinal transplant. CDR3 coding DNA: TGTGCCAGCAGCTTAACGGGACTAGCGGGAATCGAGACCCAGTACTTC. Protein product: CASSLTGLAGIETQYF.